This T cell receptor (beta chain) was documented in a study of response to subunit inactivated influenza vaccine. Findings and caveats of the study: Seasonal influenza vaccination, on each occasion, was suggested by the authors to recruit few new T cells.

There are a few counts of this clonotype. Its antigen is unknown. Using its own MiXCR run on the RT-PCR reads, TCRdb lists one record per CDR3 protein. The data hold about 780,000 distinct CDR3 sequences, with less than 20% observed a single time. The CDR3 runs 13 residues. Deletions cut 8 bases from V and 0 bases from J, with 10 bases between. Source: PBMCs from blood, taken roughly 5 days after vaccination. J is TRBJ1-1 and V is TRBV12-3 or TRBV12-4; D gene unclear. The source is a man between 50 and 59 years old who received an inactivated influenza vaccine. CDR3 in amino acids: CASGRNLNTEAFF. CDR3 DNA sequence: TGTGCCAGCGGGCGGAACCTGAACACTGAAGCTTTCTTT.